This entry lists 30 T cell receptor beta chains sequenced from one sample in a study of T cell responses to AZD1222 COVID-19 vaccine. Libraries were prepared by immunoSEQ multiplex PCR; TCRdb keeps only in-frame clonotypes and omits some of them. The table records roughly 130,000 clones, around 94% of them present only once. The material was peripheral blood, obtained on day 0 of AZD1222 vaccination. Receptor source: an adult in good health.

The chain employs TRBV6-5 and TRBJ2-5; a possible D gene is TRBD2 (6 bases). From germline, CDR1 is MNHEY and CDR2 SVGAGI. This CDR3 is built from 16 residues. Trimming shortened V by 0 bases and J by 5 bases, and 16 bases separated the two germline ends. The CDR3 here is CASSYSGGGVEETQYF. CDR3 nucleotide sequence: TGTGCCAGCAGTTACTCGGGAGGTGGGGTAGAGGAGACCCAGTACTTC.

The V gene is TRBV5-1, the J gene TRBJ2-5, with D uncertain. This CDR3 spans 13 amino acids. Germline V gene data show CDR1 as SGHRS and CDR2 as YFSETQ. Trimming stripped 3 bases from V and 3 bases from J, with 9 bases between. CDR3 region: CASSSVTEETQYF. The CDR3 DNA reads as TGCGCCAGCAGCTCGGTGACGGAAGAGACCCAGTACTTC.

The gene calls are TRBV21-1 and TRBJ1-5; the table's TRBD1 call for D was not verified on the DNA. TRBV21-1 is tagged as a pseudogene. The CDR3 is made up of 17 amino acids. CDR3 amino acids: CASSTPPRGQKNQPQHF. In nucleotides, the CDR3 is TGTGCCAGCAGCACTCCCCCAAGGGGACAGAAGAATCAGCCCCAGCATTTT.

The CDR3 bases are TGTGCCAGCAGCCAAGATTCAACTAGTCTCACTGAGCAGTTCTTC. Its translation is CASSQDSTSLTEQFF. V gene TRBV3-1 (or the pseudogene TRBV3-2) combines with J gene TRBJ2-1; D perhaps matches TRBD2 (5 bases). CDR3 size: 15 residues. V was cut by 0 bases and J by 9 bases, with 15 bases left in between. Germline CDR1 LGHDT, CDR2 YNNKEL (reference sequence).

This chain connects TRBV5-4 to TRBJ2-3, with D perhaps TRBD2 (7 bases). Per germline, CDR1 SGHNT and CDR2 YYREEE (reference sequence). The CDR3 runs to 15 residues. V lost 6 bases, J lost 2 bases, and 16 bases lay in between. The CDR3 DNA is TGTGCCAGCACCTGGTTTGCGGGGGCCACAGATACGCAGTATTTT. It translates to CASTWFAGATDTQYF.

This clone appeared a few times. The chain recombines TRBV30 with TRBJ2-3; D not resolved. Germline values: CDR1 GTSNPN, CDR2 SVGIG (reference sequence). The ends were cut back, 3 bases at V and 3 bases at J, with 16 bases in the middle. This CDR3 region has 15 residues. In nucleotides, the CDR3 is TGTGCCTGGAGACAGCAATTGTCTTTTACAGATACGCAGTATTTT. Amino acids: CAWRQQLSFTDTQYF.

V gene TRBV4-1 combines with J gene TRBJ2-7; 7 bases align to TRBD2. The CDR3 consists of 14 residues. Germline V lookup: CDR1 MGHRA, CDR2 YSYEKL. Trimming took 1 base from V and 5 from J; bases not matched to a gene: 5. This CDR3 is CASSQGDYEDEQYF. The CDR3 DNA is TGCGCCAGCAGCCAAGGGGACTACGAGGACGAGCAGTACTTC.

A few counts support this clone. The V and J genes are TRBV6-5 and TRBJ2-7, with a tentative D call TRBD1 (6 bases). The germline gives CDR1 MNHEY, CDR2 SVGAGI. CDR3 length: 13 amino acids. V shed 2 bases and J shed 6 bases, with 11 bases lying between them. CDR3: CASSYNRDGEQYF. The DNA for the CDR3 is TGTGCCAGCAGTTACAACAGGGACGGCGAGCAGTACTTC.

The rearrangement joins TRBV29-1 to TRBJ2-2, with 8 positions matching TRBD1. Germline V gene data show CDR1 as SQVTM and CDR2 as ANQGSEA. J gave up 7 bases and V 3 bases, and 4 bases lay outside the gene matches. The CDR3 loop spans 13 amino acids. The DNA for the CDR3 is TGCAGCGTTGACAGGGGGCAGGGCGGGGAGCTGTTTTTT. Translation: CSVDRGQGGELFF.

V gene TRBV28 combines with J gene TRBJ1-3, with TRBD1 as a possible D gene (6 bases). Germline V gene sequence: CDR1 MDHEN, CDR2 SYDVKM. CDR3 length equals 13 residues. With 4 bases removed from V and 2 bases from J, the gap between germline ends came to 6 bases. The CDR3 spells CASSSGAGNTIYF. CDR3 bases: TGTGCCAGCAGTTCAGGGGCTGGAAACACCATATATTTT.

This clone appeared once. The chain combines TRBV25-1 with TRBJ1-5, with TRBD1 matching over 7 bases. The CDR3 length is 16 residues. CDR1 is MGHDK and CDR2 is SYGVNS in the germline V gene. The ends lost 3 bases at V and 6 bases at J; junction bases unmatched: 11. DNA for the CDR3: TGTGCCAGCAGTGACTCAGGGGGGAGAGGAGTTCAGCCCCAGCATTTT. Translation gives CASSDSGGRGVQPQHF.

The rearrangement uses TRBV7-9 and TRBJ2-3; D is undetermined. The CDR3 is 14 amino acids. The germline V gene has CDR1 SEHNR and CDR2 FQNEAQ (reference sequence). V shed 5 bases and J shed 1 base, with 10 bases lying between them. The CDR3 coding sequence is TGTGCCAGCAGCAGGGTTGGCGGCACAGATACGCAGTATTTT. It translates to CASSRVGGTDTQYF.

A single count supports this clone. The rearrangement uses TRBV29-1 and TRBJ2-5; 9 bases are a match to TRBD2. V shed 2 bases, J shed 5 bases, and the junction held 6 bases outside the gene matches. CDR3 length equals 14 residues. Germline V gene sequence: CDR1 SQVTM, CDR2 ANQGSEA. The CDR3 spells CSVEPRTSDETQYF. The DNA for the CDR3 is TGCAGCGTTGAACCCAGGACTAGCGATGAGACCCAGTACTTC.

The chain uses TRBV7-3 and TRBJ2-7; D gene unclear. The V end was cut by 3 bases, the J end by 3 bases, with 15 bases between. From germline, CDR1 is SGHTA and CDR2 FQGTGA. This CDR3 spans 15 amino acids. This CDR3 reads CASSFSPPRNYEQYF. The CDR3 bases are TGTGCCAGCAGCTTTTCCCCGCCGCGGAACTACGAGCAGTACTTC.

The V call is TRBV6-5, the J call TRBJ1-5; D may be TRBD1 (6 bases). The CDR3 covers 15 residues. The ends were cut back, 7 bases at V and 0 bases at J, with 13 bases in the middle. Per the germline V gene, CDR1 is MNHEY and CDR2 is SVGAGI. As DNA, the CDR3 is TGTGCCAGCAAGCCCGGGACACCTAGCAATCAGCCCCAGCATTTT. Translating it yields CASKPGTPSNQPQHF.

The V call is TRBV7-9, the J call TRBJ1-1; D is unclear. This CDR3 has 12 residues. From germline, CDR1 is SEHNR and CDR2 FQNEAQ (reference sequence). Trimming removed 3 bases from V and 4 bases from J, with 6 bases in between. This CDR3 reads CASSLLVTEAFF. The CDR3 region has the DNA TGTGCCAGCAGCTTGCTCGTCACTGAAGCTTTCTTT.

The rearrangement joins TRBV7-2 to TRBJ1-1, with D hard to call. Germline-derived CDR1 and CDR2 are SGHTA and FQGNSA. This CDR3 spans 12 amino acids. The V gene lost 3 bases and the J gene lost 4 bases, with 6 bases spanning the gap. In nucleotides, the CDR3 is TGTGCCAGCAGCTTTCCCATCACTGAAGCTTTCTTT. Translated: CASSFPITEAFF.

J is TRBJ2-3 and V is TRBV7-2, with 11 bases fitting TRBD2. V was pared by 5 bases and J by 4 bases, with 8 bases of the junction left unmatched. The CDR3 runs to 16 residues. Germline V gene lookup returns CDR1 SGHTA and CDR2 FQGNSA. CDR3 coding DNA: TGTGCCAGCAGCGTTTCGGGACTAGCGGTCCCAGATACGCAGTATTTT. It specifies CASSVSGLAVPDTQYF. The variable domain in full, completed from reference TRBV7-2 and TRBJ2-3, reads GAGVSQSPSNKVTEKGKDVELRCDPISGHTALYWYRQSLGQGLEFLIYFQGNSAPDKSGLPSDRFSAERTGGSVSTLTIQRTQQEDSAVYLCASSVSGLAVPDTQYFGPGTRLTVL.

The chain employs TRBV30 and TRBJ1-6, with a weak D call TRBD1 (6 bases). The length of the CDR3 is 17 residues. The V gene lost 3 bases and the J gene lost 8 bases, with 23 bases spanning the gap. Per the germline V gene, CDR1 is GTSNPN and CDR2 is SVGIG (reference sequence). The CDR3 spells CAWRPGIFTGSDSPLHF. For the CDR3, the DNA is TGTGCCTGGAGGCCCGGTATCTTCACAGGGTCTGATTCACCCCTCCACTTT. The full variable domain, rest sourced from reference TRBV30 and TRBJ1-6, is SQTIHQWPATLVQPVGSPLSLECTVEGTSNPNLYWYRQAAGRGLQLLFYSVGIGQISSEVPQNLSASRPQDRQFILSSKKLLLSDSGFYLCAWRPGIFTGSDSPLHFGNGTRLTVT.

V is TRBV29-1 and J is TRBJ1-2; the match to TRBD1 covers 7 bases. Germline lookup yields CDR1 SQVTM and CDR2 ANQGSEA. J was trimmed by 4 bases and V by 1 base; bases with no gene match: 9. The CDR3 runs to 15 residues. CDR3 nucleotide sequence: TGCAGCGTTGAAGGTTCCTCACAGGGGATCTATGGCTACACCTTC. It encodes CSVEGSSQGIYGYTF. The full variable domain, with the rest looked up from reference TRBV29-1 and TRBJ1-2, is SAVISQKPSRDICQRGTSLTIQCQVDSQVTMMFWYRQQPGQSLTLIATANQGSEATYESGFVIDKFPISRPNLTFSTLTVSNMSPEDSSIYLCSVEGSSQGIYGYTFGSGTRLTVV.

In nucleotides, the CDR3 is TGTGCCACCCCAGACAGGCGCTATGGCTACACCTTC. The encoded protein is CATPDRRYGYTF. This sequence joins TRBV2 and TRBJ1-2, with D possibly matching TRBD1 (6 bases). V lost 10 bases and J 4 bases, leaving 13 bases between the germline ends. CDR3 length: 12 amino acids. The germline CDR1 and CDR2 sequences are SNHLY and FYNNEI.

The chain couples TRBV18 to TRBJ1-4; D is unclear. Germline V lookup: CDR1 KGHSH, CDR2 LQKENI. V lost 3 bases to trimming and J lost 0 bases, with 2 bases between them. CDR3 length: 13 residues. CDR3 DNA sequence: TGTGCCAGCTCACCCTCAACTAATGAAAAACTGTTTTTT. Protein sequence: CASSPSTNEKLFF.

The chain links TRBV28 to TRBJ2-1; 14 nucleotides match TRBD2. CDR1 and CDR2 (germline): MDHEN, SYDVKM. V lost 2 bases to trimming and J lost 9 bases; unmatched junction nucleotides: 12. This CDR3 has 18 amino acids. As DNA, the CDR3 is TGTGCCAGCAGTTTAGGATCCGGGACTAGCGGGAGAGTGAGTGAGCAGTTCTTC. Protein: CASSLGSGTSGRVSEQFF.

The chain uses TRBV14 and TRBJ1-4, with 7 positions matching TRBD1. V was pared by 3 bases and J by 7 bases, with 11 bases of the junction left unmatched. Germline assignment: CDR1 SGHDN and CDR2 FVKESK. This CDR3 comprises 16 residues. The CDR3 is CASSHRGRGRGEKLFF. CDR3 DNA: TGTGCCAGCAGCCACCGAGGGAGGGGGCGCGGTGAAAAACTGTTTTTT.

The V call is TRBV19, the J call TRBJ1-1; D may be TRBD1 (5 bases). This CDR3 has 14 amino acids. Germline V CDR1 and CDR2: LNHDA, SQIVND (reference sequence). The V and J ends lost 3 bases and 0 bases respectively, with 8 bases between them. In DNA form, the CDR3 reads TGTGCCAGTAGTATGAAGGGGATGAACACTGAAGCTTTCTTT. Protein: CASSMKGMNTEAFF. Looking up the rest from reference TRBV19 and TRBJ1-1 gives the full variable domain: DGGITQSPKYLFRKEGQNVTLSCEQNLNHDAMYWYRQDPGQGLRLIYYSQIVNDFQKGDIAEGYSVSREKKESFPLTVTSAQKNPTAFYLCASSMKGMNTEAFFGQGTRLTVV.

This chain uses TRBV19 with TRBJ2-1; tentative D call: TRBD1 (7 bases). Germline V gene lookup returns CDR1 LNHDA and CDR2 SQIVND (reference sequence). This CDR3 comprises 12 residues. V lost 5 bases and J lost 7, with 9 bases in between. In DNA, the CDR3 is TGTGCCAGTAGTCCAGGGGGGAATGAGCAGTTCTTC. Encoded protein: CASSPGGNEQFF.

The V and J genes are TRBV2 and TRBJ1-1; tentatively, D is TRBD1 (5 bases). V lost 11 bases and J 1 base, leaving 11 bases between the germline ends. This CDR3 is built from 12 residues. In germline, CDR1 is SNHLY, CDR2 FYNNEI. This chain's CDR3 is CAYRSPNTEAFF. In DNA, the CDR3 is TGTGCCTACAGGTCTCCGAACACTGAAGCTTTCTTT.

The chain employs TRBV27 and TRBJ1-3; D gene uncertain. V dropped 5 bases and J dropped 0 bases, with 11 bases sitting between them. This CDR3 is 15 amino acids long. CDR1 and CDR2 from the germline V gene are MNHEY and SMNVEV (reference sequence). The CDR3 region is CASSLRPYSGNTIYF. The CDR3 region has the DNA TGTGCCAGCAGTCTTCGACCGTACTCTGGAAACACCATATATTTT.

The CDR3 here is CASSPRGGDTGELFF. In DNA, the CDR3 is TGTGCCAGCAGCCCCCGGGGCGGCGACACCGGGGAGCTGTTTTTT. V usage is TRBV7-3 and J usage is TRBJ2-2; TRBD1 or TRBD2 may be the D gene (5 bases each). Germline CDR1 is SGHTA and CDR2 is FQGTGA. V was clipped by 5 bases and J by 3 bases, with 13 bases between them. The length of the CDR3 is 15 residues.

DNA for the CDR3: TGTGCCAGCAGTTGGTACGGGAGGGGTAGCAATCAGCCCCAGCATTTT. Protein: CASSWYGRGSNQPQHF. This chain joins TRBV6-2 or TRBV6-3 and TRBJ1-5; D possibly corresponds to TRBD1 (5 bases). V lost 4 bases to trimming and J lost 0 bases, with 13 bases between them. The CDR3 loop spans 16 amino acids. CDR1 is MNHEY and CDR2 is SVGEGT in the germline V gene.